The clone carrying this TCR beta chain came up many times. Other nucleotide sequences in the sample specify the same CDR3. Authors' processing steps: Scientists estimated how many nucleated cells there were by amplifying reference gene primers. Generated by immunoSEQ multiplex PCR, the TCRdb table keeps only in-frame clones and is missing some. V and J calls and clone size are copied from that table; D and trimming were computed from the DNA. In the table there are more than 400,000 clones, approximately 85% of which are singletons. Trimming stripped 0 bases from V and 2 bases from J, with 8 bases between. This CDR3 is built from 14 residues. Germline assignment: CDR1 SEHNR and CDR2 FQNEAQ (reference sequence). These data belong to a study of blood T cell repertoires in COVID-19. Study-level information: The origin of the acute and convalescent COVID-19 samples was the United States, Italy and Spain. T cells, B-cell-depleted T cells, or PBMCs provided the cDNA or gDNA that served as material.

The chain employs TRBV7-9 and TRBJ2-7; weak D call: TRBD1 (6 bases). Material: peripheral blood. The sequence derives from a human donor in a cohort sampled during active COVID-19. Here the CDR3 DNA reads TGTGCCAGCAGCTTAGCGGGGGCGGCCTACGAGCAGTACTTC. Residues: CASSLAGAAYEQYF.